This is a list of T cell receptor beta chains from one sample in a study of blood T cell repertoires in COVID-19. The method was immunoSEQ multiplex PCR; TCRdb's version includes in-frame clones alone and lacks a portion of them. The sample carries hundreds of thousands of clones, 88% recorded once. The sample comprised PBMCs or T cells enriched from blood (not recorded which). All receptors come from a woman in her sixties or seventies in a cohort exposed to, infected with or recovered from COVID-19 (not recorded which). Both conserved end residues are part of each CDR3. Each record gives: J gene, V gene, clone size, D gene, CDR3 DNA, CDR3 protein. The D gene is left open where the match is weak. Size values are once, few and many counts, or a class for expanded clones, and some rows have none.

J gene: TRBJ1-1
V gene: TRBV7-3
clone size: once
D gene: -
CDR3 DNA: TGTGCCAGCAGCTTACGGGGAGGGACTGAAGCTTTCTTT
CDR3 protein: CASSLRGGTEAFF

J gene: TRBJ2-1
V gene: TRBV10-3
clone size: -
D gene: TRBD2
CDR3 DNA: TGTGCCATCAGTGATACCCCGAGCGGGGTAAAACACAATGAGCAGTTCTTC
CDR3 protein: CAISDTPSGVKHNEQFF

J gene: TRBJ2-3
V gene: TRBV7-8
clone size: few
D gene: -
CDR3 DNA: TGTGCCAGCAGCTTAGGGCAGGGGAGCAGAGATACGCAGTATTTT
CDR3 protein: CASSLGQGSRDTQYF

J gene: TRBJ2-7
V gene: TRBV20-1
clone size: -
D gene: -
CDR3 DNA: TGCAGTGCCTCCCCCTACGAGCAGTACTTC
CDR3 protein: CSASPYEQYF

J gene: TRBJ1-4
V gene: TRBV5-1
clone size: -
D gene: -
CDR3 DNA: TGCGCCAGCAGCGCGCAGGGCTCTGGGGAAAAACTGTTTTTT
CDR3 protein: CASSAQGSGEKLFF

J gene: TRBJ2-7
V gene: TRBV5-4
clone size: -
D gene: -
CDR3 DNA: TGTGCCAGCAGCTTCGAAGACACTTCCAGCTCCTACGAGCAGTACTTC
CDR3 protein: CASSFEDTSSSYEQYF

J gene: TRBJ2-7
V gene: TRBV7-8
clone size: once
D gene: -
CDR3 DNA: TGTGCCAGCAGCTCACTTGGGACTTTCTCCTACGAGCAGTACTTC
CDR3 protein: CASSSLGTFSYEQYF

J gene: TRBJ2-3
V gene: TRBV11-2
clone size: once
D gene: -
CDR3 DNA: TGTGCCAGCAGCAACCGCCGGGTCCGTCAAGATACGCAGTATTTT
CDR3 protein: CASSNRRVRQDTQYF

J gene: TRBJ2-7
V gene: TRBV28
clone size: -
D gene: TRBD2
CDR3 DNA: TGTGCCAGCAGTTGGGAGGGCTACGAGCAGTACTTC
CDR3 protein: CASSWEGYEQYF

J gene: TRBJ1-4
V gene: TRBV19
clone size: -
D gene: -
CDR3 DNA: TGTGCCAGTAGTATAGACGGGGCAACTAATGAAAAACTGTTTTTT
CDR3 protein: CASSIDGATNEKLFF

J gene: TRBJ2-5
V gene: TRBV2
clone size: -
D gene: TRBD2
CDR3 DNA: TGTGCCAGCAGGGCCGGGACTAGCGGGAGTCGCCAAGAGACCCAGTACTTC
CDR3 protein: CASRAGTSGSRQETQYF

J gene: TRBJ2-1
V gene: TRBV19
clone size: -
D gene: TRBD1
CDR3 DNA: TGTGCCAGTAGTATAGGCAGGGGGCCCCCCTCCTACAATGAGCAGTTCTTC
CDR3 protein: CASSIGRGPPSYNEQFF

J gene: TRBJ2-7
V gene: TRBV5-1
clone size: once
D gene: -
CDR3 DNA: TGCGCCAGCAGCTTCGAGTTCTCCTACGAGCAGTACTTC
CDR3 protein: CASSFEFSYEQYF

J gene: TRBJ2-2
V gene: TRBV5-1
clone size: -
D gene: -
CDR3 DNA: TGCGCCACCTCGTCCGAGACAACGAACACCGGGGAGCTGTTTTTT
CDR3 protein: CATSSETTNTGELFF

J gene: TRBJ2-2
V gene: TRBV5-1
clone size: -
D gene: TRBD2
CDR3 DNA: TGCGCCAGCAGCCGGAGGACTAGCGGGAGTAGTGACACCGGGGAGCTGTTTTTT
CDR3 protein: CASSRRTSGSSDTGELFF

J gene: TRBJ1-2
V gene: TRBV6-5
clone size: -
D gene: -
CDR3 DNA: TGTGCCAGCAGCGTACAGGGAGACTATGGCTACACCTTC
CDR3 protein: CASSVQGDYGYTF

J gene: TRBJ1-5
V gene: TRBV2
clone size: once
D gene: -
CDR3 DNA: TGTGCCAGCAGTGGGACAAACATAAGCAATCAGCCCCAGCATTTT
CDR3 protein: CASSGTNISNQPQHF

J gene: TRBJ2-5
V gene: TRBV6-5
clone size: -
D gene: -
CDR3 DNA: TGTGCCAGCAGTCTTCGAGAGACCCAGTACTTC
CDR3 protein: CASSLRETQYF

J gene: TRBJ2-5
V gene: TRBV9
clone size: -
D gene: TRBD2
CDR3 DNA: TGTGCCAGCAGCGCAGGGACTAGCGGGAGTCAAGAGACCCAGTACTTC
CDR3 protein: CASSAGTSGSQETQYF

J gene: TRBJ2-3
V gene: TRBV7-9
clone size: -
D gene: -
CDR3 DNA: TGTGCCAGCTCGAAGGGGGGGGCAGATACGCAGTATTTT
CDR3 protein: CASSKGGADTQYF

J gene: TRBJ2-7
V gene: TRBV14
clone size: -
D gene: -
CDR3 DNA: TGTGCCAGCAGCCAAACGGTCTACGAGCAGTACTTC
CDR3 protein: CASSQTVYEQYF

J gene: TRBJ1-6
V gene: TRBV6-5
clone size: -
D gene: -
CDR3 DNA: TGTGCCAGCAGTTACTCGTCGCGGGGAGCAAGTTCACCCCTCCACTTT
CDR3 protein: CASSYSSRGASSPLHF

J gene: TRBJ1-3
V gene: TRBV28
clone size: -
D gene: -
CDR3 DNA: TGTGCCAGCAGCTCCCGACAGGGAAACACCATATATTTT
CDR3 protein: CASSSRQGNTIYF

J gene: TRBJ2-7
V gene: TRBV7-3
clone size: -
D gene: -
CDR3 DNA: TGTGCCAGCAGCCCACAGGGTGGGGGCTCCTACGAGCAGTACTTC
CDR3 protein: CASSPQGGGSYEQYF

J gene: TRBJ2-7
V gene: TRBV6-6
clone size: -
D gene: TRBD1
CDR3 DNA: TGTGCCAGCAGTCCGCGCGCCGGACAGGGGCTTAACTACGAGCAGTACTTC
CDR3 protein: CASSPRAGQGLNYEQYF

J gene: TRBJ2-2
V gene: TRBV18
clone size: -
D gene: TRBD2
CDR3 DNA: TGTGCCAGCTCACCATCTAGGACTAGCGAGCACACCGGGGAGCTGTTTTTT
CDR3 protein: CASSPSRTSEHTGELFF

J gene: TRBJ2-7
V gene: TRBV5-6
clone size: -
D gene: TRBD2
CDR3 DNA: TGTGCCAGCAGCTTCGCGGCTAGCGGGAGCCTCTACGAGCAGTACTTC
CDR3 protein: CASSFAASGSLYEQYF

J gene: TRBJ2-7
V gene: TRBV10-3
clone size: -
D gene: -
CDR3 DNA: TGTGCCATCAGTGAGTCGGAGGGATACACTTACTACGAGCAGTACTTC
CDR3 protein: CAISESEGYTYYEQYF

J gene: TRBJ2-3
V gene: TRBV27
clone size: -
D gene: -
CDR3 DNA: TGTGCCAGCAGTTTAGGGCTTAGCACAGATACGCAGTATTTT
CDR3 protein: CASSLGLSTDTQYF

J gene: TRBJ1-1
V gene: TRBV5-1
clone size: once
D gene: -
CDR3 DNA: TGCGCCAGCAGCCGGGACACCCTGAACACTGAAGCTTTCTTT
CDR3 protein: CASSRDTLNTEAFF

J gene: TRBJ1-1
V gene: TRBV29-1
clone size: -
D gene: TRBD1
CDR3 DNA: TGCAGCGCCGTACAGGGGGGAAACACTGAAGCTTTCTTT
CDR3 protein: CSAVQGGNTEAFF

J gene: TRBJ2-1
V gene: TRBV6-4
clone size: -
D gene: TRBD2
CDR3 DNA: TGTGCCAGCAGTGCAACTAGCGGGAGGAATGAGCAGTTCTTC
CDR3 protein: CASSATSGRNEQFF

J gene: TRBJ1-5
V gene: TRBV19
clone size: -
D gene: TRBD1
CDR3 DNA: TGTGCCAGTAGCATCGGACAGGGCTGGGGTGAGCCCCAGCATTTT
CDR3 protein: CASSIGQGWGEPQHF

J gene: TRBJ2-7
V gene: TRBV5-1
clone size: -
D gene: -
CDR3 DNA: TGCGCCAGCAGCTTGGGCACAGTAGAGTACGAGCAGTACTTC
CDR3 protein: CASSLGTVEYEQYF

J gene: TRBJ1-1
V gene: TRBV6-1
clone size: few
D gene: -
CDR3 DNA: TGTGCCAGCAGTGAGGCCAGGGGTCGTATGAACACTGAAGCTTTCTTT
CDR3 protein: CASSEARGRMNTEAFF

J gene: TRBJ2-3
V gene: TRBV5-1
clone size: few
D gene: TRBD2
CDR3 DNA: TGCGCCAGCAGCACTTCGGGACTAGTAAGAGGTTCAGATACGCAGTATTTT
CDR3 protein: CASSTSGLVRGSDTQYF

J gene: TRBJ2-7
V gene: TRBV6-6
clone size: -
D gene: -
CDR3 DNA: TGTGCCAGCGGCATTGCGGGAAGCCACGAGCAGTACTTC
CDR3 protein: CASGIAGSHEQYF

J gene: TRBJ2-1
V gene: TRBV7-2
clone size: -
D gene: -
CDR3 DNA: TGTGCCAGCAGCGTAGCGGTGAGAGGCCATGAGCAGTTCTTC
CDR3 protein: CASSVAVRGHEQFF

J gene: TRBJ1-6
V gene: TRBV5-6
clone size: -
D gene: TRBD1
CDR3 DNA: TGTGCCAGCAGCTTATTAGGGACAGGGGCCTATTCACCCCTCCACTTT
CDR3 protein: CASSLLGTGAYSPLHF

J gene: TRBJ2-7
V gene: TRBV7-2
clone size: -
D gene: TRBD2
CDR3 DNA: TGTGCCAGCAGCTTAATCAGCGGGAATGGCCTCTACGAGCAGTACTTC
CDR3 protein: CASSLISGNGLYEQYF

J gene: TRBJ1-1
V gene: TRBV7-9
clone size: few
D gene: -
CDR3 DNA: TGTGCCAGCAGCTTAGAGGGGGGGTTGGAAGCTTTCTTT
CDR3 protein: CASSLEGGLEAFF

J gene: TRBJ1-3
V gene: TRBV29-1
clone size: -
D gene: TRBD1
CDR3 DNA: TGCAGCGCCTTGGACAGGGCGGTCTCTGGAAACACCATATATTTT
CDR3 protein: CSALDRAVSGNTIYF

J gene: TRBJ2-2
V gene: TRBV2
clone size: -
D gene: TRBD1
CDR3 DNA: TGTGCCAGCGACGGGACAGGGGCTGCCACCGGGGAGCTGTTTTTT
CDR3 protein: CASDGTGAATGELFF

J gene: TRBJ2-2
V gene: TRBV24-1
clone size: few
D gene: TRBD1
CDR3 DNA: TGTGCCACCAGGAAGGGACAGGGCACCGGGGAGCTGTTTTTT
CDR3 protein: CATRKGQGTGELFF

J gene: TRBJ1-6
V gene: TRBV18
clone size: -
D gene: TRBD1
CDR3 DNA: TGTGCCAGCTCACCACCGCCAGGGGGCTATAATTCACCCCTCCACTTT
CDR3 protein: CASSPPPGGYNSPLHF

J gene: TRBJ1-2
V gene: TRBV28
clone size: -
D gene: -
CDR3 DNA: TGTGCCAGCAGGTCCCAGGGGAAAGGCTACACCTTC
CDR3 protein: CASRSQGKGYTF

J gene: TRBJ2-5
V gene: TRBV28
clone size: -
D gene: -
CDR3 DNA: TGTGCCAGCATGAGGGGCGGCGGGGCCGAAGAGACCCAGTACTTC
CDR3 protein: CASMRGGGAEETQYF

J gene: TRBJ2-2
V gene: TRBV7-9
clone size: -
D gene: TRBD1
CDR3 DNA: TGTGCCAGCAGCTCGGGACAGGGGTTTTACACCGGGGAGCTGTTTTTT
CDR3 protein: CASSSGQGFYTGELFF

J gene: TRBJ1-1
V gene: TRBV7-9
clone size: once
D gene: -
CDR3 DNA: TGTGCCAGCAGCTTTCCAGGCACTGAAGCTTTCTTT
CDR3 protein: CASSFPGTEAFF

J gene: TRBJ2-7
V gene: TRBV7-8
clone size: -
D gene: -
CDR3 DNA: TGTGCCAGCAGCTTCCCGGGTCAATCCTACGAGCAGTACTTC
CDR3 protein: CASSFPGQSYEQYF

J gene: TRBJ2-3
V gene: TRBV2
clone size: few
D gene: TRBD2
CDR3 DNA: TGTGCCAGCAGTGAAGGACTAGCGGCTCGCACAGATACGCAGTATTTT
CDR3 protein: CASSEGLAARTDTQYF

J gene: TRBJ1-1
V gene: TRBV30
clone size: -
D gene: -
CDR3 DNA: TGTGCCTGGAGTGTAATTCCGGGGAACACTGAAGCTTTCTTT
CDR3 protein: CAWSVIPGNTEAFF

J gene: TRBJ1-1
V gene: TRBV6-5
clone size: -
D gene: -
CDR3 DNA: TGTGCCAGCATTTCCCCCTCGGCAGGGACTGAAGCTTTCTTT
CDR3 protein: CASISPSAGTEAFF